Shown below are 23 T cell receptor beta chains from a single sample sequenced in a study of early T cells in non-severe SARS-CoV-2 infection. TCRdb reprocessed the 5' RACE reads via MiXCR and lists one record per CDR3 protein. The data contain approximately 56,000 distinct CDR3 sequences, more than 9.5% of them singletons. Sequencing was done on a sample of whole blood. Receptors originate from an adult who was a healthcare worker with PCR-confirmed SARS-CoV-2 infection or an uninfected control (not recorded which).

The table lists this clonotype with a few counts. The gene calls are TRBV4-2 and TRBJ2-3, with 8 bases that match TRBD2. The CDR3 covers 17 residues. The ends lost 2 bases at V and 1 base at J; junction bases unmatched: 8. In germline, CDR1 is LGHNA, CDR2 YNFKEQ. DNA of the CDR3: TGTGCCAGCAGCCAATCAGCGGGGGATCGAGGCACAGATACGCAGTATTTT. Translated: CASSQSAGDRGTDTQYF.

The chain employs TRBV7-2 and TRBJ2-5, with a tentative D call TRBD2 (6 bases). Trimming pared 4 bases from V and 1 base from J, leaving 16 bases between. Germline CDR1 reads SGHTA; CDR2 reads FQGNSA. This CDR3 is 16 amino acids long. The CDR3 nucleotides are TGTGCCAGCAGCTGGGCTGCGTTGGGAGGCCAAGAGACCCAGTACTTC. Translated, it gives CASSWAALGGQETQYF.

V gene TRBV14 combines with J gene TRBJ2-1, with 7 bases that match TRBD2. Per the germline V gene, CDR1 is SGHDN and CDR2 is FVKESK. The CDR3 runs 21 residues. V dropped 1 base and J dropped 1; count of bases not matched to a gene: 19. CDR3 sequence reads: CASSQGFGSPTSEISYNEQFF. The CDR3 nucleotides are TGTGCCAGCAGCCAAGGTTTTGGGTCCCCAACTAGCGAGATATCCTACAATGAGCAGTTCTTC.

The J gene is TRBJ1-2, the V gene TRBV6-5; D unclear. With 4 bases removed from V and 0 bases from J, the gap between germline ends came to 30 bases. In germline, CDR1 is MNHEY, CDR2 SVGAGI. The CDR3 consists of 21 residues. For the CDR3, the DNA is TGTGCCAGCAGTTCCGGCAAGGGAATCGGAAGAATTTCTGCTACTAACTATGGCTACACCTTC. It is translated as CASSSGKGIGRISATNYGYTF.

The gene calls are TRBV9 and TRBJ1-6; D not resolved. V shed 2 bases and J shed 6 bases, with 3 bases lying between them. The CDR3 is 12 amino acids. CDR1 SGDLS and CDR2 YYNGEE come from the germline V gene. CDR3 protein: CASSVGNSPLHF. In nucleotides, the CDR3 is TGTGCCAGCAGCGTTGGTAATTCACCCCTCCACTTT.

This clonotype was seen many times. The rearrangement joins TRBV6-6 to TRBJ2-3; D gene uncertain. The CDR3 sequence is 14 residues long. Per germline, CDR1 MNHNY and CDR2 SVGAGI (reference sequence). Trimming left V 7 bases short and J 0 bases short, with 11 bases between. The CDR3: CASKVPGSTDTQYF. CDR3 DNA: TGTGCCAGCAAGGTGCCGGGCAGCACAGATACGCAGTATTTT.

This clonotype showed up many times. J is TRBJ2-5 and V is TRBV27, with D unresolved. Trimming cost V 6 bases and J 2 bases, with 13 bases left between them. The CDR3 covers 14 residues. Germline V gene sequence: CDR1 MNHEY, CDR2 SMNVEV (reference sequence). The CDR3 DNA follows: TGTGCCAGCAGCCGCTTAAAGAGACAAGAGACCCAGTACTTC. Translating it yields CASSRLKRQETQYF.

This clonotype was recorded a few times. V and J are TRBV6-5 and TRBJ2-7, with 7 positions matching TRBD2. This CDR3 comprises 16 residues. Trimming cost V 5 bases and J 0 bases; bases outside gene matches: 10. Germline-derived CDR1 and CDR2 are MNHEY and SVGAGI. Here the CDR3 DNA reads TGTGCCAGCAGTCGCCGAACTAGCGCCGACTCCTACGAGCAGTACTTC. It encodes CASSRRTSADSYEQYF.

In its sample, this clonotype was seen many times. The chain links TRBV6-5 to TRBJ1-1; maybe TRBD1 (6 bases). The CDR3 contains 17 residues. V dropped 4 bases and J dropped 0 bases, with 18 bases sitting between them. CDR1 is MNHEY, CDR2 SVGAGI, per germline. This chain's CDR3 is CASSFALLQGMNTEAFF. In nucleotides, the CDR3 is TGTGCCAGCAGTTTCGCCCTGTTACAGGGCATGAACACTGAAGCTTTCTTT.

This clonotype came up many times. V is TRBV5-6 and J is TRBJ1-5, with D perhaps TRBD1 (5 bases). With 3 bases removed from V and 4 bases from J, the gap between germline ends came to 8 bases. Germline V gene data show CDR1 as SGHDT and CDR2 as YYEEEE. The CDR3 has 13 amino acids. This CDR3 is CASSWGFNQPQHF. The CDR3 DNA reads TGTGCCAGCAGCTGGGGGTTTAATCAGCCCCAGCATTTT.

The rearrangement joins TRBV6-2 or TRBV6-3 to TRBJ2-2; D perhaps matches TRBD1 (5 bases). V lost 11 bases and J lost 3, with 19 bases in between. The CDR3 loop spans 15 amino acids. Germline-derived CDR1 and CDR2 are MNHEY and SVGEGT. CDR3 nucleotides: TGTGCCTCATTTAAGGGGCAGGGCGACACCGGGGAGCTGTTTTTT. This sequence encodes CASFKGQGDTGELFF.

The genes are TRBV12-3 or TRBV12-4 and TRBJ2-5; 8 nucleotides align to TRBD1. Trimming took 5 bases from V and 5 from J; bases not matched to a gene: 7. The length of the CDR3 is 14 residues. CDR3 sequence: CASSPTGAGETQYF. CDR3 coding DNA: TGTGCCAGCAGTCCGACAGGGGCCGGGGAGACCCAGTACTTC.

This clonotype was recorded at least ten times. V usage is TRBV11-2 and J usage is TRBJ2-1; 9 bases agree with TRBD2. The CDR3 spans 13 residues. Germline V gene lookup returns CDR1 SGHAT and CDR2 FQNNGV. The junction had 11 bases not matched to a gene; V was cut back by 5 bases and J by 15 bases. In DNA form, the CDR3 reads TGTGCCAGCAGCCTCGACCCTAGCGGGAATTGGTTCTTC. Its protein product is CASSLDPSGNWFF.

J is TRBJ1-2 and V is TRBV3-1, with a tentative D call TRBD1 (6 bases). The V gene lost 2 bases and the J gene lost 4 bases, with 8 bases spanning the gap. Germline CDR1 reads LGHDT; CDR2 reads YNNKEL (reference sequence). The CDR3 covers 13 residues. The CDR3 spells CASSQTDSYGYTF. The CDR3 DNA reads TGTGCCAGCAGCCAAACGGACAGCTATGGCTACACCTTC.

In its sample, this clonotype was seen many times. V and J are TRBV6-1 and TRBJ2-3; TRBD2 matches at 7 bases. CDR3 length: 13 residues. The V gene end was trimmed by 11 bases and the J gene end by 3 bases; junction bases not matched to a gene: 8. CDR1 and CDR2 (germline): MNHNS, SASEGT. CDR3 nucleotides: TGTGCCGGGGAGGGAGGATCGACAGATACGCAGTATTTT. Its translation: CAGEGGSTDTQYF.

There are many counts of this clonotype. V gene TRBV12-3 or TRBV12-4 combines with J gene TRBJ2-7; 8 positions agree with TRBD2. This CDR3 region has 15 residues. The V gene end was trimmed by 6 bases and the J gene end by 0 bases; junction bases not matched to a gene: 7. The CDR3 protein is CASSLLADSSYEQYF. DNA of the CDR3: TGTGCCAGCAGCCTACTAGCGGATAGCTCCTACGAGCAGTACTTC.

The sample holds many counts of this clonotype. The chain joins TRBV9 to TRBJ2-7; TRBD2 matches at 9 bases. This CDR3 has 14 amino acids. Germline V gives CDR1 SGDLS, CDR2 YYNGEE. Trimming cost V 4 bases and J 5 bases; bases outside gene matches: 7. CDR3 in DNA: TGTGCCAGCAGCTTGGCGGGGGGGCCCGACGAGCAGTACTTC. This sequence encodes CASSLAGGPDEQYF.

In its sample, this clonotype was seen a few times. J is TRBJ2-4 and V is TRBV28; D might be TRBD2 (6 bases). V was pared by 5 bases and J by 0 bases, with 14 bases between. This CDR3 spans 16 amino acids. Germline CDR1 reads MDHEN; CDR2 reads SYDVKM. The CDR3: CASSPNRGLAKNIQYF. DNA for the CDR3: TGTGCCAGCAGTCCGAACCGGGGGTTAGCCAAAAACATTCAGTACTTC.

The rearrangement joins TRBV20-1 to TRBJ2-3; unclear D gene. Deletions cut 1 base from V and 0 bases from J, with 8 bases between. This CDR3 comprises 14 residues. Germline V gene lookup returns CDR1 DFQATT and CDR2 SNEGSKA (reference sequence). In DNA, the CDR3 is TGCAGTGCTAGAGCGGATACTAGCACAGATACGCAGTATTTT. Protein: CSARADTSTDTQYF.

This clonotype was recorded only once. Germline and junction disagree at one end, which may indicate a read error. V and J are TRBV7-3 and TRBJ2-1; D may correspond to TRBD1 or TRBD2 (5 bases each). Germline V gene sequence: CDR1 SGHTA, CDR2 FQGTGA. CDR3 length equals 14 residues. CDR3 nucleotide sequence: TGTACCAGCAGCTCCGGGGCCGGTAGCGACGAGCAGTTCTTC. The encoded protein is CTSSSGAGSDEQFF. The full variable domain, with the rest looked up from reference TRBV7-3 and TRBJ2-1, is GAGVSQTPSNKVTEKGKYVELRCDPISGHTALYWYRQSLGQGPEFLIYFQGTGAADDSGLPNDRFFAVRPEGSVSTLKIQRTERGDSAVYLCTSSSGAGSDEQFFGPGTRLTVL.

This clonotype was seen a handful of times. The gene calls are TRBV11-2 and TRBJ2-2; no clear D gene. V lost 0 bases, J lost 5 bases, and 7 bases lay in between. Germline lookup yields CDR1 SGHAT and CDR2 FQNNGV. This CDR3 is 14 amino acids long. The DNA of the CDR3 is TGTGCCAGCAGCTTAGATCCTGTAACCGGGGAGCTGTTTTTT. This sequence encodes CASSLDPVTGELFF.

This clonotype has a count of ten or more. The DNA of the CDR3 is TGTGCCAGTGAAGACAGGGTCGGTCAGCCCCAGCATTTT. Translation gives CASEDRVGQPQHF. The chain is built from TRBV19 and TRBJ1-5, with 7 bases identical to TRBD1. CDR1 and CDR2 (germline): LNHDA, SQIVND (reference sequence). After removal of 8 bases from V and 6 bases from J, the junction contained 7 bases not matched to a gene. This CDR3 is built from 13 residues.

This clonotype was detected ten times or more. V gene TRBV2 combines with J gene TRBJ2-3; 7 positions match TRBD2. Germline V gene data show CDR1 as SNHLY and CDR2 as FYNNEI. The CDR3 length is 14 residues. The V gene end was trimmed by 7 bases and the J gene end by 2 bases; junction bases not matched to a gene: 6. CDR3 DNA sequence: TGTGCCAGCAAGGGTAGCGGGTCCACAGATACGCAGTATTTT. Protein sequence: CASKGSGSTDTQYF.